This T cell receptor (beta chain) was recorded in a study of blood T cell repertoires in COVID-19. For the study at large: Specimens from acute and convalescent COVID-19 originated in the United States, Italy and Spain.

V shed 2 bases and J shed 5 bases, with 6 bases lying between them. This CDR3 spans 12 amino acids. Germline CDR1 SGHDN, CDR2 FVKESK. The study drew participants aged about 18 to 89 years from roughly 25 US areas. Recovered status applied to Cohort 3 donors who had two consecutive negative PCRs. It also applied to those with clearance or with symptom resolution. In the original processing: Reference gene primer amplification in the assay estimated nucleated cell counts. TCRdb keeps only in-frame clones here, not all; method: immunoSEQ multiplex PCR. The DNA was the basis for D and trimming; V, J and clone size are from that table. Counted here are about 130,000 clones, roughly 80% occurring once; the ten biggest clones make up more than 8.5%.

The TCR was taken from a man aged 45-60 years who had recovered from COVID-19. The J gene is TRBJ1-2, the V gene TRBV14, with a weak D call TRBD1 (5 bases). Specimen: PBMCs or T cells enriched from blood (not recorded which). The CDR3 here is CASSQQGYGYTF. The DNA for the CDR3 is TGTGCCAGCAGCCAACAGGGTTATGGCTACACCTTC.